This record concerns one T cell receptor (beta chain) sequence. These data come from a study of blood T cells in healthy people across ages. Every sample yielded at least 6 million isolated PBMCs. Germline loops: CDR1 DFQATT, CDR2 SNEGSKA (reference sequence). CDR3 length: 14 amino acids. The germline V and J ends were trimmed by 0 bases and 5 bases, with 14 bases remaining between them. With a J-beta primer mix and a sample-barcoded 5' primer, a second PCR ran roughly 6 to 11 cycles. Every sample produced at least 3 million CDR3-containing paired-end reads. TCRdb reprocessed the 5' RACE reads with MiXCR, giving one entry per CDR3 protein. The table lists 2 million or so distinct CDR3 sequences, roughly 49% of them singletons.

The chain joins TRBV20-1 to TRBJ2-7; D remains unclear. Sequencing input: blood. The clonotype originates from a woman aged 40 to 50 in good health. The CDR3 loop is CSARDGSVSHEQYF. CDR3 nucleotide sequence: TGCAGTGCTAGAGATGGGTCCGTTTCCCACGAGCAGTACTTC.